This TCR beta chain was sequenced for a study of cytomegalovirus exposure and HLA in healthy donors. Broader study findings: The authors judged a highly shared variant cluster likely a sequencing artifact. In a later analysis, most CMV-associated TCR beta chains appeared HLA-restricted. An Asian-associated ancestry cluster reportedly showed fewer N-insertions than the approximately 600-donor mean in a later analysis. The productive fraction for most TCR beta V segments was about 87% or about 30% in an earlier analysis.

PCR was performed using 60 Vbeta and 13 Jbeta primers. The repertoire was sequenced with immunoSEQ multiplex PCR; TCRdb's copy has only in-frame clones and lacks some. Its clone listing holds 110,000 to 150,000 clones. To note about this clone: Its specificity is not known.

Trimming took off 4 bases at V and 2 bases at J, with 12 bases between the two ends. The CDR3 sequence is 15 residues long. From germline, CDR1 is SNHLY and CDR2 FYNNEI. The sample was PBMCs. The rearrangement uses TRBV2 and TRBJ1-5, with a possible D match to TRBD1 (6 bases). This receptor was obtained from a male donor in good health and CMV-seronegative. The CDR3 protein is CASSVSGERNQPQHF. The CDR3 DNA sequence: TGTGCCAGCAGTGTATCAGGGGAGCGCAATCAGCCCCAGCATTTT.